This record concerns one T cell receptor (beta chain) sequence. As handled by the study authors: Amplification from reference gene primers served as the basis for estimated nucleated cell counts. Measured with immunoSEQ multiplex PCR; TCRdb has only the in-frame clones, and not every one. Clone size and V and J calls were adopted from that table, with D and trimming inferred from the DNA. The sample consists of more than 90,000 clones, more than 75% of them appearing once. This sample was taken from a study of blood T cell repertoires in COVID-19. After removal of 4 bases from V and 7 bases from J, the junction contained 7 bases not matched to a gene. Germline CDR1 is MNHEY and CDR2 is SVGAGI. The CDR3 is 14 amino acids.

The TCR was taken from a man aged 40-49 years with acute or convalescent COVID-19. Sequencing was performed on peripheral blood. V is TRBV6-5 and J is TRBJ2-5, with 9 bases lining up with TRBD2. The chain's CDR3 is CASSFSGGQGTQYF. CDR3 in DNA: TGTGCCAGCAGTTTCAGCGGGGGGCAGGGGACCCAGTACTTC.